This T cell receptor (beta chain) was identified in a study of T-cell reconstitution after alpha-beta-depleted transplantation in children. Unique molecular identifiers were incorporated when the TCRbeta library was constructed. Each CDR3 protein is one row after TCRdb ran MiXCR on the PCR reads. Of almost 500,000 distinct CDR3 sequences detected, around 12% appear once; the ten largest clones hold approximately 5.4%. J gave up 5 bases and V 0 bases, and 9 bases lay outside the gene matches. This CDR3 is built from 15 residues. Germline V gene sequence: CDR1 DFQATT, CDR2 SNEGSKA (reference sequence). This clonotype has a count of ten or more.

The material sequenced was PBMCs from the stem cell graft donor, taken from the stem cell graft. The sequence was obtained from a human donor who donated a stem cell graft to a child with combined immunodeficiency. This chain links TRBV20-1 with TRBJ2-5; 7 nucleotides line up with TRBD1. CDR3 amino acids: CSARDQGVLRETQYF. The CDR3 coding sequence is TGCAGTGCTAGAGATCAGGGGGTCCTCAGGGAGACCCAGTACTTC.